The source of this TCR beta chain is a study of cytomegalovirus exposure and HLA in healthy donors. There are a few counts of this clone. Antigen unknown. Use of 60 Vbeta and 13 Jbeta primers characterized the PCR. Some clones are missing from TCRdb's copy, which holds only in-frame ones; the method was immunoSEQ multiplex PCR. The data show more than 100,000 clones, over 60% seen once. V lost 1 base, J lost 3 bases, and 10 bases lay in between. CDR3 length equals 15 residues. Germline assignment: CDR1 SGHTA and CDR2 FQGNSA. General study results and limits: An assumption of roughly uniform sequencing depth across donors underlay the presence/absence analyses. A later analysis found most CMV-associated TCR beta chains apparently HLA-restricted. CMV serostatus was the sole immune exposure data available. Later work showed greater clonal expansion in HLA-associated TCR beta chains than in equally common others.

This clonotype was sampled from a man younger than 30 in good health and CMV-seronegative. This sequence joins TRBV7-2 and TRBJ1-5; D call uncertain. Sequencing was performed on PBMCs. CDR3 protein: CASSLDGRPNQPQHF. The CDR3 nucleotides are TGTGCCAGCAGCTTAGACGGGAGACCCAATCAGCCCCAGCATTTT.